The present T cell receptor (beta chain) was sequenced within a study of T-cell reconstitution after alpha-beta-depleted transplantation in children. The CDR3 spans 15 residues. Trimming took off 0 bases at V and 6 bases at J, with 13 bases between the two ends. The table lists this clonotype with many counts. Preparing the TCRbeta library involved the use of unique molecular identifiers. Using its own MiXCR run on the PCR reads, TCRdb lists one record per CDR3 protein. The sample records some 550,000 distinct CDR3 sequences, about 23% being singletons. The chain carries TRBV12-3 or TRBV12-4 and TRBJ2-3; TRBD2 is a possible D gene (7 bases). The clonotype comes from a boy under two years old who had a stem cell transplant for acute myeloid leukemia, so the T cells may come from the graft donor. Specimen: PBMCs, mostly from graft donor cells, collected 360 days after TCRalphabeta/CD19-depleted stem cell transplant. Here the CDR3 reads CASSLAGGGLDTQYF. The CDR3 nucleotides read TGTGCCAGCAGTTTAGCGGGGGGGGGCCTCGATACGCAGTATTTT.